This T cell receptor (beta chain) originates from a study of CD8 T cell repertoires and HIV-1 epitope variants. For the study at large: Controls included no peptide, Ebola AY9 epitope, and a CMV, EBV, flu pool.

Germline CDR1 is LNHDA and CDR2 is SQIVND (reference sequence). CDR3 size: 13 residues. Trimming shortened V by 4 bases and J by 2 bases, and 9 bases separated the two germline ends. The repertoire was sequenced with immunoSEQ multiplex PCR; TCRdb's copy has only in-frame clones and lacks some. The sample records 90,000 or so clones, around 75% being singletons. Sequenced sample: uncultured baseline CD8+ T cells from peripheral blood mononuclear cells (PBMCs). The receptor comes from a male donor with HIV. This chain connects TRBV19 to TRBJ2-7; D uncertain. The CDR3 DNA is TGTGCCAGTAGTAGCCCCAGGACCTACGAGCAGTACTTC. This sequence encodes CASSSPRTYEQYF.